This is a list of T cell receptor beta chains from one sample in a study of T-cell reconstitution after alpha-beta-depleted transplantation in children. MiXCR was run by TCRdb on the PCR reads, yielding one entry per CDR3 protein. Of about 5,000 distinct CDR3 sequences detected, 7.3% appear once; the ten largest clones hold about 1.7%. The sequenced sample was PBMCs, mostly from graft donor cells, obtained 60 days after TCRalphabeta/CD19-depleted stem cell transplant. These receptors originate from a boy younger than two who had a stem cell transplant for SCID, so the T cells may come from the graft donor. The CDR3 runs from the conserved cysteine through the conserved F or W. The order of the fields is J gene, clone size, V gene, D gene, CDR3 DNA, CDR3 protein. A D gene is named only where the DNA matches it firmly. Where a row states a size, it is once, few, many or the class of an expanded clone; other rows omit it.

J gene: TRBJ2-2
clone size: many
V gene: TRBV5-1
D gene: NA
CDR3 DNA: NA
CDR3 protein: CASSLVPHTGELFFF

J gene: TRBJ2-2
clone size: medium-sized
V gene: TRBV12-3/TRBV12-4
D gene: NA
CDR3 DNA: TGTGCCAGCAGTTTAGGGTTGGGTACCGGGGAGCTGTTTTTT
CDR3 protein: CASSLGLGTGELFF

J gene: TRBJ2-5
clone size: medium-sized
V gene: TRBV5-6
D gene: TRBD1
CDR3 DNA: TGTGCCAGCACCAAGGGGACAGGGTTCCCTCTCCAAGAGACCCAGTACTTC
CDR3 protein: CASTKGTGFPLQETQYF

J gene: TRBJ2-2
clone size: medium-sized
V gene: TRBV7-3
D gene: TRBD1
CDR3 DNA: TGTGCCAGCAGCTTAAATGGGACAGGCCGGGTGGCCGGGGAGCTGTTTTTT
CDR3 protein: CASSLNGTGRVAGELFF

J gene: TRBJ2-7
clone size: medium-sized
V gene: TRBV13
D gene: NA
CDR3 DNA: TGTGCCAGCAGCATCTTGCAAATACAGGGCTACGAGCAGTACTTC
CDR3 protein: CASSILQIQGYEQYF

J gene: TRBJ2-1
clone size: NA
V gene: TRBV21-1
D gene: NA
CDR3 DNA: TGTGCCAGCAGCAACGAGGTCCAGCGGAAATCCTACAATGAGCAGTTCTTC
CDR3 protein: CASSNEVQRKSYNEQFF

J gene: TRBJ1-1
clone size: many
V gene: TRBV2
D gene: NA
CDR3 DNA: TGTGCCAGCAGAAAACAGGGTGGGGGAACTGAAGCTTTCTTT
CDR3 protein: CASRKQGGGTEAFF

J gene: TRBJ2-1
clone size: once
V gene: TRBV20-1
D gene: NA
CDR3 DNA: TGCAGTGCTAGCAGGAACTACAATGAGCAGTTCTTC
CDR3 protein: CSASRNYNEQFF

J gene: TRBJ2-1
clone size: medium-sized
V gene: TRBV11-3
D gene: NA
CDR3 DNA: TGTGCCAGCAGCTTAGGGTCATGTCGGCCAGGGAAATGGAATGAGCAGTTCTTC
CDR3 protein: CASSLGSCRPGKWNEQFF

J gene: TRBJ1-5
clone size: many
V gene: TRBV7-9
D gene: TRBD1
CDR3 DNA: TGTGCCAGCAGCACCGGGACAGGGAATCAGCCCCAGCATTTT
CDR3 protein: CASSTGTGNQPQHF

J gene: TRBJ1-5
clone size: medium-sized
V gene: TRBV10-3
D gene: NA
CDR3 DNA: TGTGCCATCAGTGAGTCAGTGGGAAGCAATCAGCCCCAGCATTTT
CDR3 protein: CAISESVGSNQPQHF

J gene: TRBJ2-7
clone size: medium-sized
V gene: TRBV7-9
D gene: NA
CDR3 DNA: TGTGCCAGCAGCGCCTCCCGGTACGAGCAGTACTTC
CDR3 protein: CASSASRYEQYF

J gene: TRBJ2-7
clone size: many
V gene: TRBV19
D gene: NA
CDR3 DNA: TGTGCCAGTAGTATAGGATACAGAGGGGGGACCTACGAGCAGTACTTC
CDR3 protein: CASSIGYRGGTYEQYF

J gene: TRBJ1-4
clone size: medium-sized
V gene: TRBV20-1
D gene: NA
CDR3 DNA: TGCAGTGCTAGCGAACGGTACGGTGAAAAACTGTTTTTT
CDR3 protein: CSASERYGEKLFF

J gene: TRBJ2-7
clone size: medium-sized
V gene: TRBV18
D gene: NA
CDR3 DNA: TGTGCCAGCTCACCACAGGGGGCGGGGGAGCAGTACTTC
CDR3 protein: CASSPQGAGEQYF

J gene: TRBJ2-5
clone size: medium-sized
V gene: TRBV7-9
D gene: NA
CDR3 DNA: TGTGCCAGCAGCTTAATTCGACACGCGATCCAAGAGACCCAGTACTTC
CDR3 protein: CASSLIRHAIQETQYF

J gene: TRBJ1-3
clone size: many
V gene: TRBV21-1
D gene: NA
CDR3 DNA: TGTGCCAGCAGCAAAAACGGGGGGCACTCGGGAAACACCATATATTTT
CDR3 protein: CASSKNGGHSGNTIYF

J gene: TRBJ1-6
clone size: many
V gene: TRBV9
D gene: TRBD1
CDR3 DNA: TGTGCCAGCAGCGGACCCGACAGGGGGCCAAATAATTCACCCCTCCACTTT
CDR3 protein: CASSGPDRGPNNSPLHF

J gene: TRBJ2-2
clone size: medium-sized
V gene: TRBV2
D gene: NA
CDR3 DNA: TGTGCCAGCAGTGTGGATTCCGGGGAGCTGTTTTTT
CDR3 protein: CASSVDSGELFF

J gene: TRBJ2-7
clone size: medium-sized
V gene: TRBV15
D gene: TRBD1
CDR3 DNA: TGTGCCACCAGCCCTCTATCGGGACAGGCTTACGAGCAGTACTTC
CDR3 protein: CATSPLSGQAYEQYF

J gene: TRBJ1-6
clone size: many
V gene: TRBV5-1
D gene: NA
CDR3 DNA: TGCGCCAGCAGCTTGGTAAATTCACCCCTCCACTTT
CDR3 protein: CASSLVNSPLHF

J gene: TRBJ1-1
clone size: many
V gene: TRBV4-2
D gene: NA
CDR3 DNA: TGTGCCAGCAGCCACACTCGGCACAGTGGGTTGAGAAACACTGAAGCTTTCTTT
CDR3 protein: CASSHTRHSGLRNTEAFF

J gene: TRBJ2-1
clone size: medium-sized
V gene: TRBV6-2/TRBV6-3
D gene: NA
CDR3 DNA: TGTGCCAGCGGAGCAGGGATGGGCAATGAGCAGTTCTTC
CDR3 protein: CASGAGMGNEQFF

J gene: TRBJ1-2
clone size: many
V gene: TRBV5-5
D gene: NA
CDR3 DNA: TGTGCCAGCAGCTTGGCCGCGGCCAGGGGAAGCTACACCTTC
CDR3 protein: CASSLAAARGSYTF

J gene: TRBJ1-4
clone size: many
V gene: TRBV9
D gene: TRBD1
CDR3 DNA: TGTGCCAGCAGCCCGCGACAGGGGTTTAATGAAAAACTGTTTTTT
CDR3 protein: CASSPRQGFNEKLFF

J gene: TRBJ1-1
clone size: medium-sized
V gene: TRBV10-3
D gene: NA
CDR3 DNA: TGTGCCATCAGGGCCTACGGGGGTCCGAACACTGAAGCTTTCTTT
CDR3 protein: CAIRAYGGPNTEAFF

J gene: TRBJ1-5
clone size: NA
V gene: TRBV4-2
D gene: NA
CDR3 DNA: TGTGCCAGCGGCCGTGGGCTCTCTGGGCCCCAGCATTTT
CDR3 protein: CASGRGLSGPQHF

J gene: TRBJ1-4
clone size: medium-sized
V gene: TRBV5-1
D gene: TRBD1
CDR3 DNA: TGCGCCAGCAGCATCCGACAGGGGAAGGAAAAACTGTTTTTT
CDR3 protein: CASSIRQGKEKLFF

J gene: TRBJ2-3
clone size: many
V gene: TRBV21-1
D gene: NA
CDR3 DNA: TGTGCCAGCAGCCCCCGGCTAGATACGCAGTATTTT
CDR3 protein: CASSPRLDTQYF

J gene: TRBJ1-5
clone size: many
V gene: TRBV14
D gene: NA
CDR3 DNA: TGTGCCAGCAGCCAAGAAAATCGGTGGGCCAGGGGCTACAATCAGCCCCAGCATTTT
CDR3 protein: CASSQENRWARGYNQPQHF

J gene: TRBJ2-7
clone size: many
V gene: TRBV2
D gene: TRBD1
CDR3 DNA: TGTGCCACCCAATCCCGGGACAGACCCTACGAGCAGTACTTC
CDR3 protein: CATQSRDRPYEQYF

J gene: TRBJ2-2
clone size: medium-sized
V gene: TRBV4-1
D gene: NA
CDR3 DNA: TGCGCCAGCAGGGGGGCGAACACCGGGGAGCTGTTTTTT
CDR3 protein: CASRGANTGELFF

J gene: TRBJ1-5
clone size: NA
V gene: TRBV25-1
D gene: NA
CDR3 DNA: TGTGCCAGCAGTGCCCGGCATAGCAATCAGCCCCAGCATTTT
CDR3 protein: CASSARHSNQPQHF

J gene: TRBJ1-2
clone size: medium-sized
V gene: TRBV4-1
D gene: NA
CDR3 DNA: TGCGCCAGCAGCCAAGATATGGGGGCAGGGAACTATGGCTACACCTTC
CDR3 protein: CASSQDMGAGNYGYTF

J gene: TRBJ1-3
clone size: medium-sized
V gene: TRBV5-5
D gene: NA
CDR3 DNA: TGTGCCAGCAGCTTGGTACGTGGCGACCGCTCTGGAAACACCATATATTTT
CDR3 protein: CASSLVRGDRSGNTIYF

J gene: TRBJ1-2
clone size: medium-sized
V gene: TRBV5-6
D gene: TRBD1
CDR3 DNA: TGTGCCAGCAGTCTCGACAGGGCGCATGGCTACACCTTC
CDR3 protein: CASSLDRAHGYTF

J gene: TRBJ2-1
clone size: once
V gene: TRBV3-1
D gene: TRBD2
CDR3 DNA: TGTGCCAGCACCCACGAGGTCCAGCGGGAACCCTACAATGAGCAGTTCTTC
CDR3 protein: CASTHEVQREPYNEQFF

J gene: TRBJ2-3
clone size: once
V gene: TRBV5-4
D gene: NA
CDR3 DNA: TGTGCCAGCAGCCCTGTCCTCCGGGACTTTAAACCAGATACGCAGTATTTT
CDR3 protein: CASSPVLRDFKPDTQYF

J gene: TRBJ2-2
clone size: many
V gene: TRBV28
D gene: NA
CDR3 DNA: TGTGCCAGCAGGTCAGGGCCGGTAAGGGAGCTGTTTTTT
CDR3 protein: CASRSGPVRELFF

J gene: TRBJ1-2
clone size: medium-sized
V gene: TRBV7-3
D gene: NA
CDR3 DNA: TGTGCCAGCAGCCTAAATGGTGGCTACACCTTC
CDR3 protein: CASSLNGGYTF

J gene: TRBJ2-7
clone size: medium-sized
V gene: TRBV18
D gene: NA
CDR3 DNA: TGTGCCAGCTCACCCGGGGGGGACAGTGTAACCTACGAGCAGTACTTC
CDR3 protein: CASSPGGDSVTYEQYF

J gene: TRBJ2-5
clone size: many
V gene: TRBV5-4
D gene: NA
CDR3 DNA: TGTGCCAGCAGCTTGGCCCCTGTCGGGACCAATCAAGAGACCCAGTACTTC
CDR3 protein: CASSLAPVGTNQETQYF

J gene: TRBJ2-5
clone size: NA
V gene: TRBV24-1
D gene: TRBD1
CDR3 DNA: TGTGCCACCAGCGAATTGACAGGGAAGGGGACCCAGTACTTC
CDR3 protein: CATSELTGKGTQYF

J gene: TRBJ2-1
clone size: medium-sized
V gene: TRBV7-3
D gene: TRBD1
CDR3 DNA: TGTGCCAGCAGCCTGACCGGGACAGGGTACAATGAGCAGTTCTTC
CDR3 protein: CASSLTGTGYNEQFF

J gene: TRBJ1-4
clone size: many
V gene: TRBV9
D gene: NA
CDR3 DNA: TGTGCCAGCAGCCTGGATAAGGACACAACTGCAACTAATGAAAAACTGTTTTTT
CDR3 protein: CASSLDKDTTATNEKLFF

J gene: TRBJ2-7
clone size: medium-sized
V gene: TRBV24-1
D gene: NA
CDR3 DNA: TGTGCCACCCCCGGCGGGCAGAGCTCCTACGAGCAGTACTTC
CDR3 protein: CATPGGQSSYEQYF

J gene: TRBJ2-2
clone size: many
V gene: TRBV11-2
D gene: NA
CDR3 DNA: TGTGCCAGCCCAGGGAGGCAGGGGCGGACCGGGGAGCTGTTTTTT
CDR3 protein: CASPGRQGRTGELFF

J gene: TRBJ1-2
clone size: large
V gene: TRBV12-3/TRBV12-4
D gene: NA
CDR3 DNA: TGTGCCAGCAGTTTAGTTGCTCATGGCTACACCTTC
CDR3 protein: CASSLVAHGYTF

J gene: TRBJ1-6
clone size: medium-sized
V gene: TRBV6-2/TRBV6-3
D gene: NA
CDR3 DNA: TGTGCCAGCAGTTACTCTTTCGAGGGTATATATAATTCACCCCTCCACTTT
CDR3 protein: CASSYSFEGIYNSPLHF